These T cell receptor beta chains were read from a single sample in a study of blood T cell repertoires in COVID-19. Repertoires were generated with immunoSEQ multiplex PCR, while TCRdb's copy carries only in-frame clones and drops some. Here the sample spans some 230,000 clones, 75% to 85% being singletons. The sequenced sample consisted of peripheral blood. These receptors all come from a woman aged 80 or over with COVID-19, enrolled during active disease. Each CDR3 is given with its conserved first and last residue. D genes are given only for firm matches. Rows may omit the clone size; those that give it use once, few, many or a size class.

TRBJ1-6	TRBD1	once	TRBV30	CAWRGTAYNSPLHF	TGTGCCTGGAGGGGGACAGCCTATAATTCACCCCTCCACTTT
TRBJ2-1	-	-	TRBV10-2	CASSEPFGRGPSYNEQFF	TGCGCCAGCAGTGAGCCTTTCGGGCGGGGGCCCTCCTACAATGAGCAGTTCTTC
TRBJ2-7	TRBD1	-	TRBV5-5	CASSPGQGYPNEQYF	TGTGCCAGCAGCCCCGGACAGGGATACCCCAACGAGCAGTACTTC
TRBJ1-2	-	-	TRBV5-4	CASSDLANYGYTF	TGTGCCAGCAGCGATCTAGCCAACTATGGCTACACCTTC
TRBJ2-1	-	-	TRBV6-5	CASSRWTADNEQFF	TGTGCCAGCAGCCGATGGACTGCAGACAATGAGCAGTTCTTC
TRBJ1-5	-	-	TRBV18	CASSPDRTNQPQHF	TGTGCCAGCTCACCCGACAGAACGAATCAGCCCCAGCATTTT
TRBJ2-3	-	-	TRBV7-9	CASSGLRLSSTDTQYF	TGTGCCAGCAGCGGTCTCAGGTTGTCTAGCACAGATACGCAGTATTTT
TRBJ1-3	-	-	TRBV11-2	CASSYTTGPVTIYF	TGTGCCAGCAGCTATACGACAGGACCGGTGACCATATATTTT
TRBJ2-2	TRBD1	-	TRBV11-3	CASRQDRGAGELFF	TGTGCCAGCAGGCAAGACAGGGGCGCTGGGGAGCTGTTTTTT
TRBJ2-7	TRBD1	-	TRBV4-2	CASSQDSYRGTYEQYF	TGTGCCAGCAGCCAAGATTCGTACAGGGGAACCTACGAGCAGTACTTC
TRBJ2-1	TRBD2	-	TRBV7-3	CASSPVSGSAYNEQFF	TGTGCCAGCAGCCCAGTTAGCGGGAGTGCCTACAATGAGCAGTTCTTC
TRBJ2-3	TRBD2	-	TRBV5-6	CASSAASSGKRTDTQYF	TGTGCCAGCAGCGCCGCCTCCAGCGGGAAGCGCACAGATACGCAGTATTTT
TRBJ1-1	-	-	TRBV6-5	CASSPLRWGEQAFF	TGTGCCAGCAGCCCCCTTCGGTGGGGCGAACAAGCTTTCTTT
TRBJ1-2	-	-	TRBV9	CASSEVSTAGRSGYTF	TGTGCCAGCAGCGAAGTCTCGACAGCCGGGCGTAGTGGCTACACCTTC
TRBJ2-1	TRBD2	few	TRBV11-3	CASSLGGRDYNEQFF	TGTGCCAGCAGCTTAGGCGGGAGGGACTACAATGAGCAGTTCTTC
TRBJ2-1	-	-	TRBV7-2	CASSPQGWSSYNEQFF	TGTGCCAGCAGCCCCCAGGGCTGGAGCTCCTACAATGAGCAGTTCTTC
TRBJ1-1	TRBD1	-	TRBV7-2	CASSWDRGSDEAFF	TGTGCCAGCAGCTGGGACAGGGGATCGGATGAAGCTTTCTTT
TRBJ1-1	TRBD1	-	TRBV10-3	CAIRPGQGIGNTEAFF	TGTGCCATTCGCCCGGGACAGGGGATAGGGAACACTGAAGCTTTCTTT
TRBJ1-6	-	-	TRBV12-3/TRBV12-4	CASSPDRNSPLHF	TGTGCCAGCAGCCCGGACAGAAATTCACCCCTCCACTTT
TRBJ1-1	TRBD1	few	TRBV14	CASSQSATGGRWTEAFF	TGTGCCAGCAGCCAGTCAGCGACAGGGGGAAGGTGGACTGAAGCTTTCTTT
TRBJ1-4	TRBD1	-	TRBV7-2	CASAVYAGTGNEKLFF	TGTGCCAGCGCCGTTTATGCCGGGACAGGGAATGAAAAACTGTTTTTT
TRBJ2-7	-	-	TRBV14	CASSQDTGVLLRQYF	TGTGCCAGCAGCCAAGATACGGGGGTCCTTTTAAGGCAGTACTTC
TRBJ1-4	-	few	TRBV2	CASNRDSREKLFF	TGTGCCAGCAATAGGGACTCGAGGGAAAAACTGTTTTTT
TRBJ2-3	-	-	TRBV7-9	CASSSSRGTDTQYF	TGTGCCAGCAGCTCAAGCCGGGGCACAGATACGCAGTATTTT
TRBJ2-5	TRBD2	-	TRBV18	CASSPSRTRTETQYF	TGTGCCAGCTCACCCTCAAGGACTAGGACTGAGACCCAGTACTTC
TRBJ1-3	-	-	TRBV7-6	CASSLGTAPGNTIYF	TGTGCCAGCAGCTTAGGAACAGCCCCTGGAAACACCATATATTTT
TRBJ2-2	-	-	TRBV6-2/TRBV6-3	CASSYSPTNTGELFF	TGTGCCAGCAGTTACTCCCCTACGAACACCGGGGAGCTGTTTTTT
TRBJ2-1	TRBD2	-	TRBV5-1	CASAREGAYNEQFF	TGCGCCAGCGCCCGGGAGGGGGCCTACAATGAGCAGTTCTTC
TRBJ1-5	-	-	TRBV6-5	CASSWGGSNQPQHF	TGTGCCAGCAGTTGGGGAGGGAGCAATCAGCCCCAGCATTTT
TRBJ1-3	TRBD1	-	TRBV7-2	CASSLTGLGNTIYF	TGTGCCAGCAGCTTGACAGGGCTTGGAAACACCATATATTTT
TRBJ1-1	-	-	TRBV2	CASSRQGNTEAFF	TGTGCCAGCAGTAGGCAGGGAAACACTGAAGCTTTCTTT
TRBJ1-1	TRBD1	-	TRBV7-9	CASSLGGQGLVGAEAFF	TGTGCCAGCAGCTTAGGCGGACAGGGTTTGGTAGGCGCTGAAGCTTTCTTT
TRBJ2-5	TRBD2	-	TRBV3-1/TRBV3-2	CASSQGWREYQETQYF	TGTGCCAGCAGCCAAGGCTGGCGGGAGTACCAAGAGACCCAGTACTTC
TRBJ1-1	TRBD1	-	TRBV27	CASSLSRIRTGVNTEAFF	TGTGCCAGCAGTTTATCCCGGATCCGAACAGGGGTGAACACTGAAGCTTTCTTT
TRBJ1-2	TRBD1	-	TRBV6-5	CASSRDRALYGYTF	TGTGCCAGCAGCCGGGACAGGGCGCTTTATGGCTACACCTTC
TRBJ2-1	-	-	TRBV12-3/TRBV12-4	CASRTSANEQFF	TGTGCCAGCAGAACGAGCGCCAATGAGCAGTTCTTC
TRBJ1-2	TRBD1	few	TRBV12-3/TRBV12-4	CASSPDRGGYTF	TGTGCCAGCAGTCCGGACAGGGGTGGCTACACCTTC
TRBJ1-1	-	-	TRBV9	CASSLQAGYTEAFF	TGTGCCAGCAGCCTCCAAGCAGGGTACACTGAAGCTTTCTTT
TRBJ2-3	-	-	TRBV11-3	CASSSRWPSSTDTQYF	TGTGCCAGCAGCTCCCGCTGGCCCTCGAGCACAGATACGCAGTATTTT
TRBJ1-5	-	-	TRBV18	CASPPGHLLEPQHF	TGTGCCAGCCCACCCGGACACCTGTTGGAGCCCCAGCATTTT
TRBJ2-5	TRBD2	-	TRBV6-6	CASRDKGAGGRETQYF	TGTGCCAGCAGAGATAAGGGTGCGGGGGGGCGAGAGACCCAGTACTTC
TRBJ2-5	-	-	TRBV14	CASSSRLYQETQYF	TGTGCCAGCAGCTCCAGACTGTACCAAGAGACCCAGTACTTC
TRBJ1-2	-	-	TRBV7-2	CASSGPDSSYGYTF	TGTGCCAGCTCCGGACCGGACAGTAGCTATGGCTACACCTTC
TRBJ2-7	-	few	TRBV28	CASSLRGYEQYF	TGTGCCAGCAGTTTACGGGGCTACGAGCAGTACTTC
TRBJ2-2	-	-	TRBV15	CATSTKLSNTGELFF	TGTGCCACCAGCACCAAGCTTTCCAACACCGGGGAGCTGTTTTTT
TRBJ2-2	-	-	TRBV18	CASSPPGGVNTGELFF	TGTGCCAGCTCACCACCTGGCGGAGTGAACACCGGGGAGCTGTTTTTT
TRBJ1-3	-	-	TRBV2	CASSDEGKGSGNTIYF	TGTGCCAGCAGTGATGAGGGAAAGGGCTCTGGAAACACCATATATTTT
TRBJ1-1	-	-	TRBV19	CASSIDGRGHTEAFF	TGTGCCAGTAGTATAGACGGCAGGGGTCACACTGAAGCTTTCTTT
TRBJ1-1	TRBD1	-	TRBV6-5	CASSSSGTENTEAFF	TGTGCCAGCAGCTCCTCCGGGACAGAAAACACTGAAGCTTTCTTT
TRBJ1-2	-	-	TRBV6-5	CASTPDGVYGYTF	TGTGCCAGCACCCCGGATGGAGTCTATGGCTACACCTTC
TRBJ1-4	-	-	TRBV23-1	CASSSPPVVPEKLFF	TGCGCCAGCAGTTCCCCTCCCGTCGTCCCGGAAAAACTGTTTTTT